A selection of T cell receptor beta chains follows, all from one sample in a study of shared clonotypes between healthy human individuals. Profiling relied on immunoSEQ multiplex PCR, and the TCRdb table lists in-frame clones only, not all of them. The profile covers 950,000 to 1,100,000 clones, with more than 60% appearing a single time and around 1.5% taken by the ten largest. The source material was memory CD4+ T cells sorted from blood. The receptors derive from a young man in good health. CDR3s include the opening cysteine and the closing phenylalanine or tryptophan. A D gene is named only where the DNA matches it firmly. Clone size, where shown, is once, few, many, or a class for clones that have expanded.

CDR3aa: CASSNIQGVNTEAFF
CDR3nt: TGCGCCAGCAGCAACATCCAGGGGGTGAACACTGAAGCTTTCTTT
abundance: NA
v_gene: TRBV5-1
j_gene: TRBJ1-1
d_gene: TRBD1

CDR3aa: CASSAPTSYEQYF
CDR3nt: TGTGCCAGTAGTGCCCCAACCTCCTACGAGCAGTACTTC
abundance: NA
v_gene: TRBV19
j_gene: TRBJ2-7
d_gene: NA

CDR3aa: CASSSGTGKSNSPLHF
CDR3nt: TGTGCCAGCAGCTCCGGGACAGGGAAATCGAATTCACCCCTCCACTTT
abundance: NA
v_gene: TRBV5-4
j_gene: TRBJ1-6
d_gene: TRBD1

CDR3aa: CASSPGTSGRLGETQYF
CDR3nt: TGTGCCAGCAGCCCCGGGACTAGCGGGAGATTGGGCGAGACCCAGTACTTC
abundance: NA
v_gene: TRBV7-2
j_gene: TRBJ2-5
d_gene: TRBD2

CDR3aa: CASSQGRSSGNTIYF
CDR3nt: TGTGCCAGCAGCCAAGGACGGAGCTCTGGAAACACCATATATTTT
abundance: NA
v_gene: TRBV5-6
j_gene: TRBJ1-3
d_gene: NA

CDR3aa: CASSELASYEQYF
CDR3nt: TGTGCCAGCAGTGAACTAGCCTCCTACGAGCAGTACTTC
abundance: few
v_gene: TRBV6-1
j_gene: TRBJ2-7
d_gene: NA

CDR3aa: CASSTDLTGGKNIQYF
CDR3nt: TGCGCCAGCAGCACTGACTTGACAGGGGGCAAAAACATTCAGTACTTC
abundance: NA
v_gene: TRBV5-1
j_gene: TRBJ2-4
d_gene: TRBD1

CDR3aa: CASSLNSASTDTQYF
CDR3nt: TGCGCCAGCAGCTTGAACTCGGCCAGCACAGATACGCAGTATTTT
abundance: NA
v_gene: TRBV5-1
j_gene: TRBJ2-3
d_gene: NA

CDR3aa: CASSPIRGASGANVLTF
CDR3nt: TGTGCCAGCAGCCCTATACGGGGGGCATCTGGGGCCAACGTCCTGACTTTC
abundance: few
v_gene: TRBV11-2
j_gene: TRBJ2-6
d_gene: NA

CDR3aa: CASSLALAGGRSTGELFF
CDR3nt: TGCGCCAGCAGCTTGGCCCTAGCGGGGGGTCGCTCCACCGGGGAGCTGTTTTTT
abundance: NA
v_gene: TRBV5-1
j_gene: TRBJ2-2
d_gene: TRBD2

CDR3aa: CASSPTGQGNYGYTF
CDR3nt: TGTGCCAGTAGTCCCACGGGACAGGGGAACTATGGCTACACCTTC
abundance: NA
v_gene: TRBV19
j_gene: TRBJ1-2
d_gene: TRBD1

CDR3aa: CASRDVVAVYGYTF
CDR3nt: TGTGCCAGCAGAGACGTGGTCGCGGTCTATGGCTACACCTTC
abundance: NA
v_gene: TRBV6-1
j_gene: TRBJ1-2
d_gene: NA

CDR3aa: CASSFQGILGTEAFF
CDR3nt: TGTGCCAGCAGTTTTCAGGGAATTCTAGGCACTGAAGCTTTCTTT
abundance: NA
v_gene: TRBV27
j_gene: TRBJ1-1
d_gene: NA

CDR3aa: CASSTSGGSYNEQFF
CDR3nt: TGTGCCAGCTCAACTAGCGGGGGGTCATACAATGAGCAGTTCTTC
abundance: NA
v_gene: TRBV18
j_gene: TRBJ2-1
d_gene: TRBD2

CDR3aa: CASSPSTATIYEQYF
CDR3nt: TGCGCCAGCAGCCCATCGACCGCCACCATCTACGAGCAGTACTTC
abundance: NA
v_gene: TRBV4-1
j_gene: TRBJ2-7
d_gene: NA

CDR3aa: CASSDREGQYF
CDR3nt: TGTGCCAGTAGTGACCGGGAGGGGCAGTACTTC
abundance: NA
v_gene: TRBV19
j_gene: TRBJ2-7
d_gene: TRBD2

CDR3aa: CASSLATGGANEKLFF
CDR3nt: TGCGCCAGCAGCTTGGCGACAGGGGGGGCTAATGAAAAACTGTTTTTT
abundance: NA
v_gene: TRBV5-1
j_gene: TRBJ1-4
d_gene: TRBD1

CDR3aa: CASSFGQGLMNTEAFF
CDR3nt: TGCGCCAGCAGCTTTGGACAGGGGCTGATGAACACTGAAGCTTTCTTT
abundance: NA
v_gene: TRBV5-1
j_gene: TRBJ1-1
d_gene: TRBD1

CDR3aa: CASMGTGRNTGELFF
CDR3nt: TGTGCCAGCATGGGGACAGGGCGAAACACCGGGGAGCTGTTTTTT
abundance: NA
v_gene: TRBV2
j_gene: TRBJ2-2
d_gene: TRBD1

CDR3aa: CASSESFQVSIGRKETQYF
CDR3nt: TGCGCCAGCAGTGAGTCCTTCCAGGTCTCTATTGGCAGAAAAGAGACCCAGTACTTC
abundance: NA
v_gene: TRBV10-2
j_gene: TRBJ2-5
d_gene: NA

CDR3aa: CASSVGQGAVTQYF
CDR3nt: TGTGCCAGCAGTGTGGGACAGGGGGCCGTTACGCAGTATTTT
abundance: NA
v_gene: TRBV25-1
j_gene: TRBJ2-3
d_gene: TRBD1

CDR3aa: CASSPDRENSPLHF
CDR3nt: TGCGCCAGCAGCCCGGACAGGGAGAATTCACCCCTCCACTTT
abundance: few
v_gene: TRBV5-1
j_gene: TRBJ1-6
d_gene: TRBD1

CDR3aa: CASSIRRDQETQYF
CDR3nt: TGTGCCAGTAGTATTCGAAGGGACCAAGAGACCCAGTACTTC
abundance: NA
v_gene: TRBV19
j_gene: TRBJ2-5
d_gene: NA

CDR3aa: CASSPTRDTIYF
CDR3nt: TGTGCCAGCAGCCCGACCCGGGACACCATATATTTT
abundance: NA
v_gene: TRBV7-2
j_gene: TRBJ1-3
d_gene: NA

CDR3aa: CATSRVDKDNSPLHF
CDR3nt: TGTGCCACTTCGAGGGTAGACAAGGATAATTCACCCCTCCACTTT
abundance: NA
v_gene: TRBV6-5
j_gene: TRBJ1-6
d_gene: NA

CDR3aa: CASSLSGQGTEAFF
CDR3nt: TGTGCCAGCAGTTTATCGGGCCAAGGGACTGAAGCTTTCTTT
abundance: NA
v_gene: TRBV27
j_gene: TRBJ1-1
d_gene: NA

CDR3aa: CATSPGLAARGDIQYF
CDR3nt: TGTGCCACCAGCCCCGGACTAGCGGCCCGAGGAGACATTCAGTACTTC
abundance: NA
v_gene: TRBV15
j_gene: TRBJ2-4
d_gene: TRBD2

CDR3aa: CASRQGLNQPQHF
CDR3nt: TGTGCCAGTCGACAGGGACTCAATCAGCCCCAGCATTTT
abundance: NA
v_gene: TRBV19
j_gene: TRBJ1-5
d_gene: TRBD1

CDR3aa: CAWSAGGPDTQYF
CDR3nt: TGTGCCTGGTCAGCGGGGGGGCCAGATACGCAGTATTTT
abundance: NA
v_gene: TRBV30
j_gene: TRBJ2-3
d_gene: TRBD2

CDR3aa: CASSPYRGSTDTQYF
CDR3nt: TGCGCCAGCAGCCCCTACAGGGGTAGCACAGATACGCAGTATTTT
abundance: NA
v_gene: TRBV5-1
j_gene: TRBJ2-3
d_gene: TRBD1

CDR3aa: CASRLDPSSYEQYF
CDR3nt: TGTGCAAGTCGCTTAGATCCGAGCTCCTACGAGCAGTACTTC
abundance: NA
v_gene: TRBV12-2
j_gene: TRBJ2-7
d_gene: NA